This TCR beta chain was profiled in a study of T cell clonality in common variable immunodeficiency. Study-wide points: Repertoire-complication correlations in CVID were limited by patient heterogeneity. TCRbeta clonality was increased in CVID versus healthy controls. Common variable immunodeficiency TCR beta sequences reportedly had fewer deletions and N-nucleotide insertions.

The method was immunoSEQ multiplex PCR; TCRdb's version includes in-frame clones alone and lacks a portion of them. This sample carries about 35,000 clones, none of them present only once. This clone was seen ten or more times. Its antigen is still unknown. The read terminates 3 residues before the CDR3 end, so the remaining end is supplied by the germline J gene. Per germline, CDR1 DFQATT and CDR2 SNEGSKA (reference sequence). V was pared by 0 bases and J by 1 base, with 11 bases between. CDR3 size: 15 residues. Sequenced sample: peripheral blood mononuclear cells. The origin of this receptor is a person aged 18 to 75 in good health. The J gene is TRBJ2-3, the V gene TRBV20-1; D is perhaps TRBD1 (5 bases). CDR3 in amino acids: CSARDLRRGTDTQYF. Partial CDR3 DNA: TGCAGTGCTAGAGATCTCCGCAGGGGCACAGATACG.